This entry lists 27 T cell receptor beta chains sequenced from one sample in a study of T cell responses to AZD1222 COVID-19 vaccine. Generated by immunoSEQ multiplex PCR, the TCRdb table keeps only in-frame clones and is missing some. Of roughly 150,000 clones in the sample, around 87% were seen once. The sample was peripheral blood, taken 28 days after the second AZD1222 dose. The receptors were sampled from an adult who received the AZD1222 COVID-19 vaccine.

The chain is built from TRBV4-2 and TRBJ2-1; 13 positions agree with TRBD2. V trimming: 0 bases; J trimming: 7 bases; junction bases outside the gene matches: 3. This CDR3 spans 16 amino acids. Germline assignment: CDR1 LGHNA and CDR2 YNFKEQ. The DNA for the CDR3 is TGTGCCAGCAGCCAAGATGGGACTAGCGGGATAAATGAGCAGTTCTTC. Amino acid sequence: CASSQDGTSGINEQFF.

J is TRBJ1-2 and V is TRBV28, with 8 bases lining up with TRBD1. Germline CDR1 reads MDHEN; CDR2 reads SYDVKM. J lost 8 bases, V lost 5 bases, and 7 bases had no gene match. The CDR3 length is 13 residues. CDR3 sequence reads: CASSRQGAGGYTF. In DNA, the CDR3 is TGTGCCAGCAGTCGTCAGGGGGCTGGGGGCTACACCTTC.

This rearrangement joins TRBV5-6 to TRBJ1-2; D unclear. The CDR3 is made up of 15 amino acids. Germline CDR1 and CDR2: SGHDT and YYEEEE. Between the trimmed V and J ends, which lost 6 bases and 4 bases, there was a span of 19 bases. The CDR3 coding sequence is TGTGCCAGCATCCCCGGGAGGAGGGTATCCTATGGCTACACCTTC. This gives the protein CASIPGRRVSYGYTF. The full variable domain, in which reference TRBV5-6 and TRBJ1-2 provide the parts outside the CDR3, is DAGVTQSPTHLIKTRGQQVTLRCSPKSGHDTVSWYQQALGQGPQFIFQYYEEEERQRGNFPDRFSGHQFPNYSSELNVNALLLGDSALYLCASIPGRRVSYGYTFGSGTRLTVV.

This clone appeared a few times. CDR3 sequence: CASSGQWYEQYF. CDR3 sequence (DNA): TGTGCCAGCAGTGGACAGTGGTACGAGCAGTACTTC. The rearrangement joins TRBV28 to TRBJ2-7; tentative D call: TRBD1 (6 bases). There are 12 residues in the CDR3. The ends were cut back, 5 bases at V and 4 bases at J, with 9 bases in the middle. CDR1 MDHEN and CDR2 SYDVKM come from the germline V gene.

The chain employs TRBV6-1 and TRBJ1-6; 8 nucleotides match TRBD1. The J segment lost 7 bases and the V segment lost 3 bases, leaving 5 bases of the junction unmatched. Germline V gene data show CDR1 as MNHNS and CDR2 as SASEGT. This CDR3 is 15 amino acids long. CDR3 nucleotides: TGTGCCAGCAGTGACCCAGGGGGCTCGAATTCACCCCTCCACTTT. It is translated as CASSDPGGSNSPLHF.

This chain uses TRBV19 with TRBJ2-1, with 9 bases lining up with TRBD1. Germline CDR1 reads LNHDA; CDR2 reads SQIVND (reference sequence). CDR3 length: 14 amino acids. Here the CDR3 reads CASGDRASYNEQFF. CDR3 nucleotide sequence: TGTGCTTCGGGGGACAGGGCATCCTACAATGAGCAGTTCTTC.

This chain uses TRBV28 with TRBJ1-2, with D unclear. Germline loops: CDR1 MDHEN, CDR2 SYDVKM. V was shortened by 6 bases and J by 8 bases, with 19 bases between the two germline ends. CDR3 length equals 14 residues. Here the CDR3 reads CASSLRRELWGYTF. The CDR3 coding sequence is TGTGCCAGCAGCCTCCGGAGAGAATTGTGGGGCTACACCTTC.

The V call is TRBV6-5, the J call TRBJ2-3; 14 bases fit TRBD2. V lost 6 bases, J lost 7 bases, and 6 bases stayed unmatched. The CDR3 is 15 residues long. The germline V gene encodes CDR1 MNHEY and CDR2 SVGAGI. The CDR3 region has the DNA TGTGCCAGCAGACCGACTAGCGGGAGGGTATATACGCAGTATTTT. Its protein product is CASRPTSGRVYTQYF.

The chain combines TRBV28 with TRBJ2-7, with a weak D call TRBD2 (6 bases). From germline, CDR1 is MDHEN and CDR2 SYDVKM. V lost 7 bases, J lost 3 bases, and 16 bases lay in between. The CDR3 is 14 residues long. The DNA of the CDR3 is TGTGCCAGCAATTTCGGGACTTCCCTCTACGAGCAGTACTTC. Its translation is CASNFGTSLYEQYF.

The rearrangement links TRBV24-1 to TRBJ1-2; 7 bases are shared with TRBD1. The J segment lost 2 bases and the V segment lost 4 bases, leaving 9 bases of the junction unmatched. From germline, CDR1 is KGHDR and CDR2 SFDVKD. The CDR3 is made up of 16 amino acids. In DNA form, the CDR3 reads TGTGCCACCAGTGACACCGGGACAGCGAACAACTATGGCTACACCTTC. This encodes CATSDTGTANNYGYTF.

The chain joins TRBV7-2 to TRBJ2-3; the D is unclear. With 5 bases removed from V and 1 base from J, the gap between germline ends came to 7 bases. CDR3 length: 13 residues. Germline V lookup: CDR1 SGHTA, CDR2 FQGNSA. CDR3 sequence reads: CASSLWGTDTQYF. CDR3 nucleotide sequence: TGTGCCAGCAGCCTGTGGGGCACAGATACGCAGTATTTT.

This clone appeared a single time. The rearrangement links TRBV18 to TRBJ2-1; D is ambiguous. Trimming took off 3 bases at V and 11 bases at J, with 14 bases between the two ends. Germline lookup yields CDR1 KGHSH and CDR2 LQKENI. CDR3 length: 13 amino acids. CDR3 nucleotides: TGTGCCAGCTCACCGCCAGCACGCGACCAGCAGTTCTTC. Protein sequence: CASSPPARDQQFF.

The chain employs TRBV20-1 and TRBJ2-7; 12 bases are a match to TRBD2. CDR3 length: 14 amino acids. The J segment lost 4 bases and the V segment lost 3 bases, leaving 4 bases of the junction unmatched. Germline values: CDR1 DFQATT, CDR2 SNEGSKA (reference sequence). CDR3 nucleotides: TGCAGTGCTAGTGGGCTAGCGGGAGGGTACGAGCAGTACTTC. This sequence encodes CSASGLAGGYEQYF.

The chain couples TRBV20-1 to TRBJ1-5; 8 bases align to TRBD1. The J segment lost 5 bases and the V segment lost 3 bases, leaving 9 bases of the junction unmatched. The CDR3 runs to 15 residues. CDR1 DFQATT and CDR2 SNEGSKA come from the germline V gene (reference sequence). The CDR3: CSASTDREFHQPQHF. Written as DNA, the CDR3 is TGCAGTGCTAGTACGGACAGGGAATTTCATCAGCCCCAGCATTTT.

A note on this clone: The identical CDR3 is also encoded by other nucleotide sequences in the sample. The rearrangement links TRBV24-1 to TRBJ2-7; no clear D gene. Trimming cost V 5 bases and J 0 bases, with 7 bases left between them. The CDR3 extends over 13 amino acids. CDR1 is KGHDR and CDR2 is SFDVKD in the germline V gene. The CDR3 DNA reads TGTGCCACCAGTGGGGCAGGCTCCTACGAGCAGTACTTC. This gives the protein CATSGAGSYEQYF.

This chain joins TRBV28 and TRBJ1-1; 7 bases match TRBD1. Trimming removed 6 bases from V and 0 bases from J; junction bases left unmatched: 10. The CDR3 runs 16 residues. Germline loops: CDR1 MDHEN, CDR2 SYDVKM. Written as DNA, the CDR3 is TGTGCCAGCAGAGACGAACAGGGGTCTGTGAACACTGAAGCTTTCTTT. Translated: CASRDEQGSVNTEAFF.

This clone has only a few counts. The chain joins TRBV5-8 to TRBJ2-7, with D perhaps matching TRBD1 (6 bases). Germline loops: CDR1 SGHTS, CDR2 YDEGEE. The V end was cut by 2 bases, the J end by 10 bases, with 13 bases between. CDR3 length equals 12 residues. The CDR3 is CASSFQGRHQYF. In nucleotides, the CDR3 is TGTGCCAGCAGCTTCCAGGGGCGACATCAGTACTTC.

The chain is built from TRBV6-2 or TRBV6-3 and TRBJ2-7; D is unclear. The CDR3 is 14 amino acids. Germline CDR1 reads MNHEY; CDR2 reads SVGEGT. V lost 3 bases to trimming and J lost 7 bases, with 16 bases between them. The CDR3 sequence: CASSYSSTPREQYF. In nucleotides, the CDR3 is TGTGCCAGCAGTTATTCGTCTACCCCGCGGGAGCAGTACTTC.

This chain links TRBV6-5 with TRBJ2-7, with D uncertain. There are 11 residues in the CDR3. Germline V CDR1 and CDR2: MNHEY, SVGAGI. V was shortened by 6 bases and J by 3 bases, with 6 bases between the two germline ends. The CDR3 bases are TGTGCCAGCAGCGAGCTCTACGAGCAGTACTTC. This gives the protein CASSELYEQYF.

This chain links TRBV2 with TRBJ2-5; D call uncertain. The germline CDR1 and CDR2 sequences are SNHLY and FYNNEI. This CDR3 has 10 amino acids. With 5 bases removed from V and 5 bases from J, the gap between germline ends came to 3 bases. The CDR3 loop is CASSMETQYF. The DNA for the CDR3 is TGTGCCAGCAGTATGGAGACCCAGTACTTC. The complete variable domain, with remaining parts taken from reference TRBV2 and TRBJ2-5, reads EPEVTQTPSHQVTQMGQEVILRCVPISNHLYFYWYRQILGQKVEFLVSFYNNEISEKSEIFDDQFSVERPDGSNFTLKIRSTKLEDSAMYFCASSMETQYFGPGTRLLVL.

The chain couples TRBV5-1 to TRBJ2-1; TRBD1 matches at 8 bases. V gave up 5 bases and J gave up 3 bases; unmatched junction bases: 1. Germline CDR1 reads SGHRS; CDR2 reads YFSETQ. CDR3 length: 13 residues. The CDR3 nucleotides are TGCGCCAGCAGACAGGGGGACTACAATGAGCAGTTCTTC. It yields the protein CASRQGDYNEQFF.

On this clone itself: The sample has other DNA sequences that encode this CDR3 too. The chain joins TRBV7-9 to TRBJ2-1, with D uncertain. Germline CDR1 reads SEHNR; CDR2 reads FQNEAQ (reference sequence). The CDR3 sequence is 13 residues long. V was clipped by 3 bases and J by 3 bases, with 6 bases between them. The CDR3 DNA sequence: TGTGCCAGCAGCTTGGGCAGCTACAATGAGCAGTTCTTC. Residues: CASSLGSYNEQFF.

The count of this clone is one. This chain uses TRBV28 with TRBJ1-4; 7 nucleotides agree with TRBD1. This CDR3 spans 15 amino acids. J gave up 4 bases and V 4 bases, and 6 bases lay outside the gene matches. Looked up from germline, CDR1 is MDHEN and CDR2 is SYDVKM. The CDR3, as DNA: TGTGCCAGCAGTTCGACGGGACAGATTAATGAAAAACTGTTTTTT. Translated, it gives CASSSTGQINEKLFF.

The J gene is TRBJ2-1, the V gene TRBV12-3 or TRBV12-4; 9 bases agree with TRBD2. The CDR3 sequence is 13 residues long. V lost 4 bases to trimming and J lost 14 bases; unmatched junction nucleotides: 9. The CDR3 DNA is TGTGCCAGCAGTTCGCGGGAGGGCCTAAGGGAGTTCTTC. It specifies CASSSREGLREFF.

The chain carries TRBV11-2 and TRBJ2-7, with 7 bases matching TRBD2. Germline CDR1 SGHAT, CDR2 FQNNGV. After removal of 0 bases from V and 12 bases from J, the junction contained 8 bases not matched to a gene. The CDR3 totals 13 residues. The CDR3 loop is CASSLELGRVGYF. As DNA, the CDR3 is TGTGCCAGCAGCTTAGAGCTAGGGAGGGTGGGGTACTTC.

V usage is TRBV12-3 or TRBV12-4 and J usage is TRBJ2-4; no clear D gene. The CDR3 has 12 residues. The germline V and J ends were trimmed by 4 bases and 6 bases, with 7 bases remaining between them. CDR3 loop: CASSSTRNIQYF. The CDR3 nucleotides read TGTGCCAGCAGTTCAACTCGAAACATTCAGTACTTC.

This sequence joins TRBV19 and TRBJ2-7; D assignment may be TRBD1 or TRBD2 (5 bases each). The CDR3 length is 13 residues. V was trimmed by 3 bases and J by 4 bases, leaving 10 bases between them. The germline V gene has CDR1 LNHDA and CDR2 SQIVND (reference sequence). The CDR3 reads CASSIGTKYEQYF. The CDR3 DNA sequence: TGTGCCAGTAGTATCGGGACGAAATACGAGCAGTACTTC.